One sample yielded the 8 T cell receptor beta chains listed below, sequenced in a study of regulatory T cells in long-lasting Graves disease. Time point: newly diagnosed GD, antithyroid drugs for less than 3 months. The authors made the TCR library using RNA they extracted from PBMCs. With iRepertoire HTBI primers and Arm-PCR of CDR3 regions, TCR beta libraries were built. TCRdb re-derived calls from the multiplex PCR reads in MiXCR, one entry per CDR3 protein. Of 350,000 to 550,000 distinct CDR3 sequences listed, roughly 15% are singletons. These data were likewise used in another study, on T cells in Graves' hyperthyroidism and ophthalmopathy.

The specimen comprised peripheral blood mononuclear cells (PBMCs), sampled at new diagnosis, from a patient treated with antithyroid drugs. The receptors were gathered from a woman between 50 and 59 years old with Graves disease.

This chain joins TRBV19 and TRBJ2-7, with 15 bases lining up with TRBD2. Per the germline V gene, CDR1 is LNHDA and CDR2 is SQIVND (reference sequence). With V trimmed by 5 bases and J by 5 bases, 10 bases remained unmatched. There are 17 residues in the CDR3. CDR3 coding DNA: TGTGCCAGTAGTTTCCGGACTAGCGGGAGGGGACGGAACGAGCAGTACTTC. Translating gives CASSFRTSGRGRNEQYF.

V is TRBV19 and J is TRBJ2-3; D gene ambiguous. The J call is doubtful: the DNA matches TRBJ2-7 better. Germline CDR1 and CDR2: LNHDA and SQIVND (reference sequence). This CDR3 comprises 15 residues. DNA for the CDR3: TGTGCCAGTCAAATACGAGGAGCTGCAGGCTACGAGCAGTACTTC. Its translation: CASQIRGAAGYEQYF.

The J gene is TRBJ2-7, the V gene TRBV20-1, with no clear D. Trimming left V 5 bases short and J 5 bases short, with 19 bases between. The CDR3 has 14 residues. The germline V gene has CDR1 DFQATT and CDR2 SNEGSKA (reference sequence). The CDR3 is CSAVLRTIIDEQYF. The CDR3 DNA reads as TGCAGTGCTGTCCTGAGGACGATTATCGACGAGCAGTACTTC.

The table lists this clonotype with many counts. J is TRBJ1-6 and V is TRBV12-3 or TRBV12-4; D is perhaps TRBD1 (5 bases). The CDR3 runs to 13 residues. V was trimmed by 1 base and J by 10 bases, leaving 8 bases between them. CDR3 DNA sequence: TGTGCCAGCAGTTTAGGCTGGGGGTCACCCCTCCACTTT. This codes for CASSLGWGSPLHF.

The sample holds a few counts of this clonotype. The V call is TRBV5-1, the J call TRBJ2-7; 8 bases match TRBD1. The CDR3 totals 17 residues. Germline V gene sequence: CDR1 SGHRS, CDR2 YFSETQ. The V segment lost 3 bases and the J segment 0 bases; nucleotides outside the gene matches: 11. The CDR3 nucleotides read TGCGCCAGCAGCTCGCACAAGGACAGGGTGGGCTCCTACGAGCAGTACTTC. This codes for CASSSHKDRVGSYEQYF. Together with reference TRBV5-1 and TRBJ2-7, the CDR3 gives the full variable domain: KAGVTQTPRYLIKTRGQQVTLSCSPISGHRSVSWYQQTPGQGLQFLFEYFSETQRNKGNFPGRFSGRQFSNSRSEMNVSTLELGDSALYLCASSSHKDRVGSYEQYFGPGTRLTVT.

This clonotype was found many times. The chain combines TRBV20-1 with TRBJ2-5; 8 nucleotides agree with TRBD1. V was clipped by 1 base and J by 2 bases; unmatched bases: 6. CDR3 length: 15 residues. Germline V gene sequence: CDR1 DFQATT, CDR2 SNEGSKA (reference sequence). CDR3 nucleotides: TGCAGTGCTAGAGGGACAGGGTTAGGGCAAGAGACCCAGTACTTC. Translating it yields CSARGTGLGQETQYF.

The chain recombines TRBV12-3 or TRBV12-4 with TRBJ2-5; TRBD2 is a possible D gene (6 bases). V shed 3 bases and J shed 7 bases, with 21 bases lying between them. CDR3 length: 16 amino acids. The CDR3 region is CASSFIFRAEGGTQYF. As DNA, the CDR3 is TGTGCCAGCAGTTTTATCTTTAGGGCGGAGGGAGGGACCCAGTACTTC.

This clonotype was detected many times. This sequence joins TRBV20-1 and TRBJ1-4, with TRBD1 matching 8 bases. J gave up 3 bases and V 6 bases, and 9 bases lay outside the gene matches. This CDR3 region has 15 residues. Germline V gene lookup returns CDR1 DFQATT and CDR2 SNEGSKA (reference sequence). The CDR3 reads CSARRTGGANEKLFF. The CDR3 DNA is TGCAGTGCACGCCGCACAGGGGGGGCTAATGAAAAACTGTTTTTT.